The T cell receptor (beta chain) under discussion was sequenced for a study of blood T cell repertoires in COVID-19. Study-wide background: T cells, B-cell-depleted T cells, or PBMCs provided the cDNA or gDNA that served as material.

Here immunoSEQ multiplex PCR was the method, and the copy in TCRdb shows in-frame clones only, minus some. The table includes 150,000 to 200,000 clones, roughly 90% detected once. After removal of 5 bases from V and 6 bases from J, the junction contained 4 bases not matched to a gene. This CDR3 has 15 residues. Germline V gene sequence: CDR1 MNHEY, CDR2 SVGAGI. The chain couples TRBV6-5 to TRBJ1-6; 10 bases match TRBD1. The TCR comes from a man aged 50 or older with acute or convalescent COVID-19. Material: peripheral blood. CDR3 nucleotides: TGTGCCAGCAGTCACGGACAGGGGGTTAATTCACCCCTCCACTTT. This gives the protein CASSHGQGVNSPLHF.